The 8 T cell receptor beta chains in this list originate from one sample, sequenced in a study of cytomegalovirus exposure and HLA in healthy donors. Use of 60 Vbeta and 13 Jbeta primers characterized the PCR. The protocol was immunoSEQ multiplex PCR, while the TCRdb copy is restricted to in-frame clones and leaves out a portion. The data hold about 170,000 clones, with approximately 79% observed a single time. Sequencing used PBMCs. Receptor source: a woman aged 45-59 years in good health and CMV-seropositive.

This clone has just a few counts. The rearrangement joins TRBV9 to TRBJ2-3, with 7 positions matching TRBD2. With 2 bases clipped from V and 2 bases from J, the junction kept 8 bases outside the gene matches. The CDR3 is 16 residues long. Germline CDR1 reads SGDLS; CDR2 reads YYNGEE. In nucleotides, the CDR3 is TGTGCCAGCAGCGTCGGGACTACCTCTTTCACAGATACGCAGTATTTT. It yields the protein CASSVGTTSFTDTQYF.

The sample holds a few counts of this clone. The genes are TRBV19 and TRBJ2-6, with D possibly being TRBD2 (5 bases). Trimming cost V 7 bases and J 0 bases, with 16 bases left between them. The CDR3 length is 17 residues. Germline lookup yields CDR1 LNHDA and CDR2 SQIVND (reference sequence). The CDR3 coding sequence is TGTGCCAGTATTGGTGAGGAGGATGCCTCTGGGGCCAACGTCCTGACTTTC. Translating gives CASIGEEDASGANVLTF.

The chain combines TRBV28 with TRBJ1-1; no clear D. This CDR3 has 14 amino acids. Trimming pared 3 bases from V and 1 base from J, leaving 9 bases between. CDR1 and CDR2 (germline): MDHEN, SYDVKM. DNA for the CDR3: TGTGCCAGCAGTTTCATAGCTGGGAACACTGAAGCTTTCTTT. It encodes CASSFIAGNTEAFF.

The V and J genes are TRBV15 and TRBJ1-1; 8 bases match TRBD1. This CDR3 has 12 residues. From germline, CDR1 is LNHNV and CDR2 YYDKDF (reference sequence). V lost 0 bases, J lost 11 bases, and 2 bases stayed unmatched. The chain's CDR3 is CATSRDNRGAFF. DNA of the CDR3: TGTGCCACCAGCAGAGATAACAGGGGGGCTTTCTTT.

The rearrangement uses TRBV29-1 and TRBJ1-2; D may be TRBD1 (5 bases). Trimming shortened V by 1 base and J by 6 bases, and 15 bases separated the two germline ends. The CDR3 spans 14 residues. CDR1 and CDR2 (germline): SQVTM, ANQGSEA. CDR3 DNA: TGCAGCGTTGAAGCGGGAGGGGTTTATAATGGCTACACCTTC. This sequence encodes CSVEAGGVYNGYTF. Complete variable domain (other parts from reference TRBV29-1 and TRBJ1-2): SAVISQKPSRDICQRGTSLTIQCQVDSQVTMMFWYRQQPGQSLTLIATANQGSEATYESGFVIDKFPISRPNLTFSTLTVSNMSPEDSSIYLCSVEAGGVYNGYTFGSGTRLTVV.

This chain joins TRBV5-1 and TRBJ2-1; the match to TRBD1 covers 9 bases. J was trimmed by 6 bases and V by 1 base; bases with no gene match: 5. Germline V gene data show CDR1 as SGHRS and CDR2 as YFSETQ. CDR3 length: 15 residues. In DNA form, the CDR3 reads TGCGCCAGCAGCTTGATGGGACAGGGCTTCAATGAGCAGTTCTTC. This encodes CASSLMGQGFNEQFF. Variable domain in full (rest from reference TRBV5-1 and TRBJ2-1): KAGVTQTPRYLIKTRGQQVTLSCSPISGHRSVSWYQQTPGQGLQFLFEYFSETQRNKGNFPGRFSGRQFSNSRSEMNVSTLELGDSALYLCASSLMGQGFNEQFFGPGTRLTVL.

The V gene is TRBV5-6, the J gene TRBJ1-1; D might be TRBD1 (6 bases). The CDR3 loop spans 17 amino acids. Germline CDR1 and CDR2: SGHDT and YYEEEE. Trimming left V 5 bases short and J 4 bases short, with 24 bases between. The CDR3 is CASRPPGQGLMGTEAFF. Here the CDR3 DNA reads TGTGCCAGCAGGCCGCCGGGACAAGGTTTAATGGGCACTGAAGCTTTCTTT.

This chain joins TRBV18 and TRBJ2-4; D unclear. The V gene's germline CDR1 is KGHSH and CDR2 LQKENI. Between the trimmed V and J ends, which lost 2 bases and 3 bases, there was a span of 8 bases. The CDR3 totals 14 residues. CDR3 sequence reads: CASSPWSNKNIQYF. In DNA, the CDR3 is TGTGCCAGCTCACCATGGAGCAACAAAAACATTCAGTACTTC.